One and the same sample provided the 16 T cell receptor beta chains below, sequenced in a study of graft-versus-host responses after intestinal transplantation. Data came from immunoSEQ multiplex PCR; TCRdb stores just in-frame clones and leaves some out. The top ten hold 0.3% to 0.35% of the sample, which has under 90,000 clones, 75% to 95% seen once. No antigen has been assigned to these receptors. The specimen comprised unstimulated CD4+ T cells sorted from spleen or lymph node cells, sampled before transplant. These receptors all stem from a human donor who was the organ donor for an intestinal transplant.

V usage is TRBV11-2 and J usage is TRBJ2-1; tentative D call: TRBD2 (6 bases). V shed 0 bases and J shed 0 bases, with 9 bases lying between them. This CDR3 has 16 residues. The germline CDR1 and CDR2 sequences are SGHAT and FQNNGV. CDR3 region: CASSLEAGSSYNEQFF. The DNA for the CDR3 is TGTGCCAGCAGCTTAGAGGCGGGAAGCTCCTACAATGAGCAGTTCTTC.

This clone was counted a single time. The chain links TRBV30 to TRBJ1-5; 7 bases agree with TRBD1. Germline CDR1 GTSNPN, CDR2 SVGIG (reference sequence). CDR3 length: 14 residues. Germline trimming cut 3 bases from V and 3 bases from J; bases unmatched to any gene: 5. The CDR3 loop is CAWRGRGDNQPQHF. For the CDR3, the DNA is TGTGCCTGGAGGGGCAGGGGGGACAATCAGCCCCAGCATTTT.

The genes are TRBV7-8 and TRBJ2-3; the D gene is possibly TRBD1 (6 bases). This CDR3 contains 16 residues. Per the germline V gene, CDR1 is SGHVS and CDR2 is FQNEAQ. V lost 4 bases, J lost 4 bases, and 18 bases lay in between. The CDR3 sequence: CASSSLTGSRADTQYF. The CDR3 bases are TGTGCCAGCAGCTCACTAACAGGGTCTCGCGCAGATACGCAGTATTTT.

The rearrangement links TRBV11-2 to TRBJ2-7; D may be TRBD1 (5 bases). The CDR3 contains 16 residues. Germline V gene lookup returns CDR1 SGHAT and CDR2 FQNNGV. Trimming took 5 bases from V and 4 from J, leaving 21 bases between them. CDR3 bases: TGTGCCAGCAGCAAATACCAGGGTGTAGTTTGGTACGAGCAGTACTTC. Translation gives CASSKYQGVVWYEQYF.

V gene TRBV19 combines with J gene TRBJ1-4; D is unresolved. Germline V gene lookup returns CDR1 LNHDA and CDR2 SQIVND (reference sequence). This CDR3 is built from 13 residues. Trimming stripped 2 bases from V and 13 bases from J, with 14 bases between. CDR3 sequence reads: CASSIKIRSGLFF. In nucleotides, the CDR3 is TGTGCCAGTAGTATAAAAATCCGGTCGGGACTGTTTTTT.

The chain has TRBV11-2 and TRBJ2-3; perhaps TRBD2 as D (5 bases). Per the germline V gene, CDR1 is SGHAT and CDR2 is FQNNGV. V shed 4 bases and J shed 0 bases, with 11 bases lying between them. CDR3 length: 15 residues. In nucleotides, the CDR3 is TGTGCCAGCAGCTCCCGGGGAGATAGCACAGATACGCAGTATTTT. The encoded protein is CASSSRGDSTDTQYF.

The rearrangement joins TRBV11-3 to TRBJ2-3; 8 nucleotides agree with TRBD2. Per germline, CDR1 SGHNT and CDR2 YENEEA. Trimming removed 5 bases from V and 6 bases from J; junction bases left unmatched: 10. The CDR3 is 15 residues long. The CDR3: CASSLRSGGWDTQYF. CDR3 DNA: TGTGCCAGCAGCCTTAGGAGCGGGGGCTGGGATACGCAGTATTTT.

The sample holds one count of this clone. The chain recombines TRBV2 with TRBJ1-2; D is unclear. CDR3 size: 12 residues. Looked up from germline, CDR1 is SNHLY and CDR2 is FYNNEI. The V gene lost 4 bases and the J gene lost 4 bases, with 7 bases spanning the gap. CDR3 sequence reads: CASSVTSYGYTF. CDR3 nucleotides: TGTGCCAGCAGTGTTACAAGCTATGGCTACACCTTC.

V gene TRBV4-2 combines with J gene TRBJ1-2; weak D call: TRBD1 (6 bases). The CDR3 is made up of 16 amino acids. The V end lost 6 bases, the J end lost 3 bases, and 20 bases lay between the germline ends. The germline V gene encodes CDR1 LGHNA and CDR2 YNFKEQ. CDR3 nucleotides: TGTGCCAGCAGATATCACGCGGGGGGCGCTGACTATGGCTACACCTTC. It yields the protein CASRYHAGGADYGYTF.

This clone was detected only once. The chain joins TRBV7-9 to TRBJ2-7; possible D gene TRBD1, 5 bases. Germline loops: CDR1 SEHNR, CDR2 FQNEAQ (reference sequence). V dropped 3 bases and J dropped 4 bases, with 16 bases sitting between them. The length of the CDR3 is 15 residues. CDR3 loop: CASSFSRAGQYEQYF. CDR3 bases: TGTGCCAGCAGCTTCTCCCGGGCAGGGCAATACGAGCAGTACTTC.

Only one count was recorded for this clone. The chain couples TRBV25-1 to TRBJ1-2; TRBD1 aligns across 7 bases. Germline CDR1 reads MGHDK; CDR2 reads SYGVNS. This CDR3 spans 12 amino acids. J gave up 8 bases and V 8 bases, and 8 bases lay outside the gene matches. The CDR3 DNA sequence: TGTGCCAGCGCCACGGCGGGACAGGGCTACACCTTC. It specifies CASATAGQGYTF.

The chain links TRBV19 to TRBJ2-2; possibly TRBD2 for D (5 bases). This CDR3 has 13 amino acids. Trimming cost V 6 bases and J 5 bases, with 10 bases left between them. Germline V lookup: CDR1 LNHDA, CDR2 SQIVND (reference sequence). CDR3 coding DNA: TGTGCCAGTAGCCCCACGGGAACCGGGGAGCTGTTTTTT. This sequence encodes CASSPTGTGELFF.

In nucleotides, the CDR3 is TGTGCCAGCAGTTTATACAGATACACCGGGACTATGACCTACGAGCAGTACTTC. It encodes CASSLYRYTGTMTYEQYF. The V gene is TRBV28, the J gene TRBJ2-5, with TRBD2 matching 7 bases. TRBJ2-7 explains the end of the DNA better; the J call may be wrong. The CDR3 runs 18 residues. Germline V gene lookup returns CDR1 MDHEN and CDR2 SYDVKM.

The rearrangement uses TRBV28 and TRBJ2-1; TRBD2 matches 8 bases. The CDR3 runs 16 residues. Germline V gives CDR1 MDHEN, CDR2 SYDVKM. Trimming at V came to 5 bases and at J to 15 bases, leaving 21 bases not matched to a gene. This CDR3 is CASSPQPGLVPSIGFF. The CDR3 bases are TGTGCCAGCAGTCCTCAACCGGGACTAGTCCCTTCGATAGGGTTCTTC.

This sequence joins TRBV5-1 and TRBJ1-2; the match to TRBD1 covers 11 bases. Germline CDR1 and CDR2: SGHRS and YFSETQ. V was pared by 0 bases and J by 6 bases, with 1 base of the junction left unmatched. This CDR3 is built from 14 residues. For the CDR3, the DNA is TGCGCCAGCAGCTTGGGGACAGGGGGCGATGGCTACACCTTC. Amino acids: CASSLGTGGDGYTF.

This clone was detected once. The chain links TRBV9 to TRBJ2-5; the D is unclear. Germline lookup yields CDR1 SGDLS and CDR2 YYNGEE. This CDR3 is built from 13 residues. V lost 0 bases and J lost 7, with 10 bases in between. The CDR3: CASSVEFEATQYF. CDR3 coding DNA: TGTGCCAGCAGCGTAGAGTTCGAGGCGACCCAGTACTTC.